The present TCR beta chain was sequenced within a study of technical replicates of blood from several donors. V was pared by 0 bases and J by 2 bases, with 11 bases between. The V gene's germline CDR1 is MNHEY and CDR2 SMNVEV (reference sequence). The CDR3 is 15 residues long. Sequencing was performed with immunoSEQ multiplex PCR; in TCRdb, only in-frame clones are kept and a portion is missing. The sample has some 98,000 clones, approximately 96% seen once; the top ten hold 0.2% to 0.25%. This TCR derives from a human donor in good health. The chain carries TRBV27 and TRBJ2-7, with no clear D. The specimen was T cells isolated from PBMCs. The CDR3 DNA sequence: TGTGCCAGCAGTTTATCAGTATTAGCAACCTACGAGCAGTACTTC. Encoded protein: CASSLSVLATYEQYF.